This T cell receptor (beta chain) stems from a study of cytomegalovirus exposure and HLA in healthy donors. Study conclusions and caveats: Most TCR sequences showed up rarely, but some public TCRs showed up in many donors. In a later analysis, TCR beta V- and J-gene trimming showed a link to a missense DCLRE1C variant.

With 60 Vbeta and 13 Jbeta primers, the PCR was carried out. Sequenced by immunoSEQ multiplex PCR; TCRdb stores in-frame clones only, minus some. Here the sample spans 150,000 to 200,000 clones, 87% being singletons. This CDR3 region has 18 residues. From germline, CDR1 is MDHEN and CDR2 SYDVKM. V lost 5 bases and J lost 0; bases outside the gene matches: 9. Donors were ostensibly healthy at sampling, although undocumented immune exposures were probable. This clone was detected only a few times. Its antigen is not known. Sequencing was done on a sample of PBMCs. This receptor was taken from a woman between 25 and 40 years old in good health and CMV-seronegative. The chain joins TRBV28 to TRBJ2-6; TRBD1 aligns across 8 bases. For the CDR3, the DNA is TGTGCCAGCAGTACGACCTGGACAGGGCCCTCTGGGGCCAACGTCCTGACTTTC. It translates to CASSTTWTGPSGANVLTF.